The 30 T cell receptor beta chains presented below share a single source sample, sequenced in a study of T cells in localized non-small cell lung cancer. Clones were read by immunoSEQ multiplex PCR, and TCRdb kept only the in-frame ones, dropping some. This table has 90,000 or so clones, approximately 90% appearing once. This material consisted of peripheral blood, taken before any cancer treatment. The receptors come from a man aged 35 to 70 with stage I squamous cell lung carcinoma.

The J gene is TRBJ2-7, the V gene TRBV10-3; D ambiguous. Trimming shortened V by 4 bases and J by 2 bases, and 12 bases separated the two germline ends. Germline CDR1 ENHRY, CDR2 SYGVKD. CDR3 size: 14 residues. Here the CDR3 DNA reads TGTGCCATCAGTGCTTCAGTCCGACCCTACGAGCAGTACTTC. Encoded protein: CAISASVRPYEQYF.

V gene TRBV11-2 combines with J gene TRBJ2-6; D assignment may be TRBD1 or TRBD2 (5 bases each). With 3 bases removed from V and 2 bases from J, the gap between germline ends came to 11 bases. The germline V gene has CDR1 SGHAT and CDR2 FQNNGV. The CDR3 has 16 residues. CDR3 protein: CASSFGVGPGANVLTF. The DNA for the CDR3 is TGTGCCAGCAGCTTCGGGGTGGGGCCTGGGGCCAACGTCCTGACTTTC.

This chain uses TRBV7-2 with TRBJ1-5, with D unclear. Trimming took off 2 bases at V and 5 bases at J, with 7 bases between the two ends. The CDR3 is 13 amino acids. Germline-derived CDR1 and CDR2 are SGHTA and FQGNSA. The CDR3 DNA reads as TGTGCCAGCAGCTTATTTCGGGATCAGCCCCAGCATTTT. Its protein product is CASSLFRDQPQHF.

There are a few counts of this clone. This chain links TRBV5-4 with TRBJ2-7, with TRBD1 matching 8 bases. This CDR3 has 14 residues. The germline V gene encodes CDR1 SGHNT and CDR2 YYREEE (reference sequence). V lost 4 bases to trimming and J lost 1 base; unmatched junction nucleotides: 4. CDR3: CASSRGTGSYEQYF. CDR3 DNA: TGTGCCAGCAGCCGCGGGACAGGATCCTACGAGCAGTACTTC.

The rearrangement links TRBV5-1 to TRBJ1-1, with D tentatively TRBD1 (5 bases). V was shortened by 4 bases and J by 7 bases, with 20 bases between the two germline ends. The CDR3 has 15 amino acids. CDR1 is SGHRS and CDR2 is YFSETQ in the germline V gene. Written as DNA, the CDR3 is TGCGCCAGCAGCAGCCAGGGACTCTCGAACGGTGAAGCTTTCTTT. Translation: CASSSQGLSNGEAFF. The whole variable domain, remainder taken from reference TRBV5-1 and TRBJ1-1, is KAGVTQTPRYLIKTRGQQVTLSCSPISGHRSVSWYQQTPGQGLQFLFEYFSETQRNKGNFPGRFSGRQFSNSRSEMNVSTLELGDSALYLCASSSQGLSNGEAFFGQGTRLTVV.

This clone was found a few times. The V call is TRBV28, the J call TRBJ1-6; no firm D call. CDR1 is MDHEN and CDR2 is SYDVKM in the germline V gene. Trimming pared 7 bases from V and 9 bases from J, leaving 16 bases between. This CDR3 has 14 residues. CDR3 coding DNA: TGTGCCAGCAACCAACCTGTCGGGGTTTCACCCCTCCACTTT. This codes for CASNQPVGVSPLHF.

This chain uses TRBV10-3 with TRBJ1-6; D is possibly TRBD1 (6 bases). CDR1 is ENHRY, CDR2 SYGVKD, per germline. V was clipped by 2 bases and J by 7 bases, with 12 bases between them. The CDR3 is made up of 15 amino acids. This CDR3 is CAISEARGMNSPLHF. In DNA, the CDR3 is TGTGCCATCAGTGAGGCCAGGGGTATGAATTCACCCCTCCACTTT.

The rearrangement uses TRBV7-2 and TRBJ1-5; the D gene is possibly TRBD1 (6 bases). CDR3 length: 13 residues. V was cut by 4 bases and J by 3 bases, with 7 bases left in between. Looked up from germline, CDR1 is SGHTA and CDR2 is FQGNSA. This CDR3 reads CASSWGHNQPQHF. Here the CDR3 DNA reads TGTGCCAGCAGCTGGGGGCACAATCAGCCCCAGCATTTT.

The gene calls are TRBV10-3 and TRBJ1-1; 7 nucleotides agree with TRBD1. The CDR3 is made up of 14 amino acids. In germline, CDR1 is ENHRY, CDR2 SYGVKD. Trimming removed 6 bases from V and 0 bases from J; junction bases left unmatched: 4. As DNA, the CDR3 is TGTGCCATCAGAAAACAGGGGATGAACACTGAAGCTTTCTTT. Protein product: CAIRKQGMNTEAFF.

Written as DNA, the CDR3 is TGTGCCAGTAAGCCGGGACAGGGTGGCGGGGAGCTGTTTTTT. Encoded protein: CASKPGQGGGELFF. This chain links TRBV2 with TRBJ2-2; 9 bases match TRBD1. The trim removed 9 bases at V and 7 bases at J, leaving 9 bases unmatched. Germline V gives CDR1 SNHLY, CDR2 FYNNEI. This CDR3 contains 14 residues.

The rearrangement joins TRBV5-4 to TRBJ1-6; 7 bases align to TRBD1. The CDR3 sequence is 14 residues long. Germline lookup yields CDR1 SGHNT and CDR2 YYREEE (reference sequence). V gave up 0 bases and J gave up 7 bases; unmatched junction bases: 1. The CDR3 region is CASSLDRGNSPLHF. The CDR3 nucleotides are TGTGCCAGCAGCTTGGACAGGGGAAATTCACCCCTCCACTTT. Full variable domain (rest looked up from reference TRBV5-4 and TRBJ1-6): ETGVTQSPTHLIKTRGQQVTLRCSSQSGHNTVSWYQQALGQGPQFIFQYYREEENGRGNFPPRFSGLQFPNYSSELNVNALELDDSALYLCASSLDRGNSPLHFGNGTRLTVT.

The CDR3 loop reads CASSGTANTEAFF. The CDR3 region has the DNA TGTGCCAGCTCTGGGACGGCGAACACTGAAGCTTTCTTT. V is TRBV18 and J is TRBJ1-1, with a weak D call TRBD1 (5 bases). The V and J ends lost 6 bases and 1 base respectively, with 9 bases between them. This CDR3 is 13 amino acids long. Looked up from germline, CDR1 is KGHSH and CDR2 is LQKENI.

The chain links TRBV19 to TRBJ2-2, with D maybe TRBD1 (5 bases). The CDR3 runs to 15 residues. V lost 7 bases, J lost 6 bases, and 18 bases lay in between. The germline V gene has CDR1 LNHDA and CDR2 SQIVND (reference sequence). CDR3 sequence: CASTQGPPLAGELFF. The CDR3 nucleotides read TGTGCCAGTACCCAGGGTCCCCCCCTCGCCGGGGAGCTGTTTTTT.

V gene TRBV28 combines with J gene TRBJ2-7; 9 bases match TRBD1. The CDR3 sequence is 15 residues long. Germline assignment: CDR1 MDHEN and CDR2 SYDVKM. Germline trimming cut 6 bases from V and 3 bases from J; bases unmatched to any gene: 9. This CDR3 reads CASRAAGTGNYEQYF. The CDR3 DNA sequence: TGTGCCAGCAGAGCTGCCGGGACAGGGAACTACGAGCAGTACTTC.

The chain carries TRBV21-1 and TRBJ2-7. TRBV21-1 counts as a pseudogene. The CDR3 is 12 residues long. CDR3 nucleotides: TGTGCCAGCAGCTCCCGATTCTACGAGCAGTACTTC. Protein: CASSSRFYEQYF.

This chain links TRBV7-9 with TRBJ1-2; D gene unclear. This CDR3 region has 17 residues. Between the trimmed V and J ends, which lost 4 bases and 0 bases, there was a span of 18 bases. The germline V gene has CDR1 SEHNR and CDR2 FQNEAQ (reference sequence). The CDR3 coding sequence is TGTGCCAGCAGCTCACTCATGGGCTACCCCCCTAACTATGGCTACACCTTC. Residues: CASSSLMGYPPNYGYTF.

This clone has a handful of counts. This rearrangement joins TRBV19 to TRBJ2-3, with TRBD1 as a possible D gene (6 bases). The CDR3 totals 16 residues. CDR1 is LNHDA, CDR2 SQIVND, per germline (reference sequence). The ends were cut back, 6 bases at V and 1 base at J, with 17 bases in the middle. CDR3 sequence: CASSLRDTGRTDTQYF. CDR3 nucleotide sequence: TGTGCCAGTAGCCTCCGGGACACCGGGCGCACAGATACGCAGTATTTT.

The chain is built from TRBV27 and TRBJ2-7; D is uncertain. CDR3 length equals 14 residues. The germline V and J ends were trimmed by 6 bases and 0 bases, with 12 bases remaining between them. Looked up from germline, CDR1 is MNHEY and CDR2 is SMNVEV (reference sequence). CDR3 nucleotides: TGTGCCAGCAGCCGGGCCTCTCACTCCTACGAGCAGTACTTC. This encodes CASSRASHSYEQYF.

J is TRBJ2-2 and V is TRBV29-1, with D hard to call. Germline CDR1 and CDR2: SQVTM and ANQGSEA. The CDR3 has 10 amino acids. Trimming stripped 5 bases from V and 3 bases from J, with 1 base between. CDR3 residues: CSVYTGELFF. DNA for the CDR3: TGCAGCGTTTACACCGGGGAGCTGTTTTTT.

The rearrangement links TRBV5-1 to TRBJ2-7; maybe TRBD2 (6 bases). Per the germline V gene, CDR1 is SGHRS and CDR2 is YFSETQ. V was cut by 0 bases and J by 3 bases, with 13 bases left in between. The CDR3 length is 15 residues. CDR3 in DNA: TGCGCCAGCAGCTTGGCCTGGGGGGATGTCTACGAGCAGTACTTC. This gives the protein CASSLAWGDVYEQYF. Complete variable domain (other parts from reference TRBV5-1 and TRBJ2-7): KAGVTQTPRYLIKTRGQQVTLSCSPISGHRSVSWYQQTPGQGLQFLFEYFSETQRNKGNFPGRFSGRQFSNSRSEMNVSTLELGDSALYLCASSLAWGDVYEQYFGPGTRLTVT.

J is TRBJ1-5 and V is TRBV19; unclear D gene. V was pared by 8 bases and J by 2 bases, with 10 bases between. The CDR3 contains 13 residues. Germline assignment: CDR1 LNHDA and CDR2 SQIVND (reference sequence). CDR3 DNA sequence: TGTGCCAGTGCTAGGTTAGGCAATCAGCCCCAGCATTTT. It specifies CASARLGNQPQHF. The entire variable domain, with the rest obtained from reference TRBV19 and TRBJ1-5, is as follows: DGGITQSPKYLFRKEGQNVTLSCEQNLNHDAMYWYRQDPGQGLRLIYYSQIVNDFQKGDIAEGYSVSREKKESFPLTVTSAQKNPTAFYLCASARLGNQPQHFGDGTRLSIL.

The chain joins TRBV6-6 to TRBJ2-5, with 8 positions matching TRBD2. This CDR3 has 15 residues. The V gene end was trimmed by 6 bases and the J gene end by 7 bases; junction bases not matched to a gene: 13. Germline V gives CDR1 MNHNY, CDR2 SVGAGI (reference sequence). CDR3 protein: CASRLGLEGWGTQYF. The CDR3 DNA sequence: TGTGCCAGCAGACTGGGACTAGAGGGCTGGGGGACCCAGTACTTC.

The chain carries TRBV5-1 and TRBJ2-1, with D perhaps TRBD2 (7 bases). V was pared by 0 bases and J by 7 bases, with 11 bases between. CDR3 length: 14 residues. In germline, CDR1 is SGHRS, CDR2 YFSETQ. The CDR3 DNA reads TGCGCCAGCAGCTTGGCGGGGGGCGGAAATGAGCAGTTCTTC. Its protein product is CASSLAGGGNEQFF.

The chain has TRBV4-3 and TRBJ1-2; D not resolved. Trimming removed 2 bases from V and 5 bases from J, with 9 bases in between. CDR1 is LGHNA and CDR2 is YSLEER in the germline V gene. The CDR3 spans 13 residues. In DNA form, the CDR3 reads TGCGCCAGCAGCCAACAGGAGAAATATGGCTACACCTTC. Protein: CASSQQEKYGYTF.

The V call is TRBV9, the J call TRBJ2-3; 8 positions agree with TRBD1. The germline V gene encodes CDR1 SGDLS and CDR2 YYNGEE. The V gene end was trimmed by 4 bases and the J gene end by 0 bases; junction bases not matched to a gene: 4. The CDR3 is 15 amino acids. The CDR3 protein is CASSPRTGSTDTQYF. The CDR3 DNA is TGTGCCAGCAGCCCCCGGACAGGGAGCACAGATACGCAGTATTTT.

The V and J genes are TRBV7-2 and TRBJ2-7; D might be TRBD1 (6 bases). Germline CDR1 SGHTA, CDR2 FQGNSA. Deletions cut 7 bases from V and 5 bases from J, with 18 bases between. The CDR3 extends over 14 amino acids. CDR3 nucleotides: TGTGCCAGCATGAATCAGGGGTCGAGTGACGAGCAGTACTTC. This sequence encodes CASMNQGSSDEQYF.

Only a few counts were recorded for this clone. The V call is TRBV7-9, the J call TRBJ2-7; D is undetermined. Deletions cut 4 bases from V and 5 bases from J, with 9 bases between. Germline CDR1 is SEHNR and CDR2 is FQNEAQ (reference sequence). The CDR3 totals 12 residues. The CDR3 here is CASSWATDEQYF. The CDR3 bases are TGTGCCAGCAGCTGGGCGACGGACGAGCAGTACTTC.

J is TRBJ1-2 and V is TRBV7-2; D remains unclear. The V and J ends lost 1 base and 2 bases respectively, with 8 bases between them. CDR1 and CDR2 (germline): SGHTA, FQGNSA. The CDR3 runs 14 residues. The CDR3 region has the DNA TGTGCCAGCAGCTTAGTGGGCGGAAACTATGGCTACACCTTC. Translated, it gives CASSLVGGNYGYTF.

With respect to this clone: Other nucleotide sequences in the sample specify the same CDR3. The chain combines TRBV15 with TRBJ2-7; D call uncertain. This CDR3 comprises 13 residues. Germline V lookup: CDR1 LNHNV, CDR2 YYDKDF (reference sequence). With 0 bases removed from V and 4 bases from J, the gap between germline ends came to 7 bases. In nucleotides, the CDR3 is TGTGCCACCAGCAGAGATCGAGGATACGAGCAGTACTTC. The encoded protein is CATSRDRGYEQYF.

This chain uses TRBV12-5 with TRBJ1-2; no clear D gene. Germline values: CDR1 LGHNT, CDR2 FRNRAP. This CDR3 contains 11 residues. The V gene lost 10 bases and the J gene lost 6 bases, with 12 bases spanning the gap. The CDR3 sequence is CAIPFEDGYTF. The DNA for the CDR3 is TGTGCTATTCCGTTTGAAGATGGCTACACCTTC.